This is a list of T cell receptor beta chains from one sample in a study of blood T cell repertoires in COVID-19. This table comes from immunoSEQ multiplex PCR, and its TCRdb copy is limited to in-frame clones, with some not included. Counted here are fewer than 400,000 clones, more than 85% occurring once; the ten biggest clones make up about 18%. The sequencing input was PBMCs or T cells enriched from blood (not recorded which). These TCRs come from a woman in her 30s who had recovered from COVID-19. CDR3s include the opening cysteine and the closing phenylalanine or tryptophan. Each record gives: V gene, J gene, clone size, D gene, CDR3 DNA, CDR3 protein. The D gene is left open where the match is weak. Rows give clone size only sometimes, using once, few, many, or a class for an expanded clone.

v_call: TRBV15; j_call: TRBJ2-2; clone_size: NA; d_call: NA; cdr3_nt: TGTGCCACCAGCAGAGACGTTACGAACACCGGGGAGCTGTTTTTT; cdr3_aa: CATSRDVTNTGELFF
v_call: TRBV18; j_call: TRBJ2-1; clone_size: NA; d_call: TRBD2; cdr3_nt: TGTGCCAGCTCACCTAGACACGGACTAGCGGGAATTTTAGGTGAGCAGTTCTTC; cdr3_aa: CASSPRHGLAGILGEQFF
v_call: TRBV4-3; j_call: TRBJ2-7; clone_size: once; d_call: TRBD1; cdr3_nt: TGCGCCAGCAGCCAATATACCGGGACAGGGCTCTACGAGCAGTACTTC; cdr3_aa: CASSQYTGTGLYEQYF
v_call: TRBV5-5; j_call: TRBJ1-2; clone_size: once; d_call: NA; cdr3_nt: TGTGCCAGCAGCCGGGAGCCGGCCCGTCGGGGCTACACCTTC; cdr3_aa: CASSREPARRGYTF
v_call: TRBV6-5; j_call: TRBJ1-3; clone_size: NA; d_call: TRBD1; cdr3_nt: TGTGCCAGCAGCCCCAACAGGGGCTCTGGAAACACCATATATTTT; cdr3_aa: CASSPNRGSGNTIYF
v_call: TRBV7-2; j_call: TRBJ2-5; clone_size: NA; d_call: NA; cdr3_nt: TGTGCCAGCAGCTTAGAAGGGGGAGAGACCCAGTACTTC; cdr3_aa: CASSLEGGETQYF
v_call: TRBV25-1; j_call: TRBJ1-1; clone_size: NA; d_call: NA; cdr3_nt: TGTGCCAGCAGTGATCCCAGGGGCACTGAAGCTTTCTTT; cdr3_aa: CASSDPRGTEAFF
v_call: TRBV3-1/TRBV3-2; j_call: TRBJ2-2; clone_size: NA; d_call: NA; cdr3_nt: TGTGCCAGCAGACATGGGACTTCGAACACCGGGGAGCTGTTTTTT; cdr3_aa: CASRHGTSNTGELFF
v_call: TRBV28; j_call: TRBJ1-2; clone_size: NA; d_call: NA; cdr3_nt: TGTGCCAGCAGATCCGCGACGGGTGGCTACACCTTC; cdr3_aa: CASRSATGGYTF
v_call: TRBV6-5; j_call: TRBJ2-3; clone_size: NA; d_call: NA; cdr3_nt: TGTGCCAGCAGTTACGACCGTAGCAGTACGCAGTATTTT; cdr3_aa: CASSYDRSSTQYF
v_call: TRBV2; j_call: TRBJ2-5; clone_size: NA; d_call: NA; cdr3_nt: TGTGCCAGCACACAGGTCCACCAAGAGACCCAGTACTTC; cdr3_aa: CASTQVHQETQYF
v_call: TRBV3-1/TRBV3-2; j_call: TRBJ1-1; clone_size: NA; d_call: NA; cdr3_nt: TGTGCCAGCAGCCCTACGGCTGGGGTGAGGGTGTTTGAAGCTTTCTTT; cdr3_aa: CASSPTAGVRVFEAFF
v_call: TRBV2; j_call: TRBJ1-6; clone_size: once; d_call: NA; cdr3_nt: TGTGCCAGCATGCGCCTAGATAATTCACCCCTCCACTTT; cdr3_aa: CASMRLDNSPLHF
v_call: TRBV5-6; j_call: TRBJ1-1; clone_size: NA; d_call: TRBD1; cdr3_nt: TGTGCCAGCAGCTTGTGGGCCAGGGGGTACACTGAAGCTTTCTTT; cdr3_aa: CASSLWARGYTEAFF
v_call: TRBV28; j_call: TRBJ1-1; clone_size: NA; d_call: NA; cdr3_nt: TGTGCCAGCGGGCTCTATAACACTGAAGCTTTCTTT; cdr3_aa: CASGLYNTEAFF
v_call: TRBV25-1; j_call: TRBJ2-7; clone_size: NA; d_call: TRBD1; cdr3_nt: TGTGCCAGCAGTGAACCGGGACAGCACTACGAGCAGTACTTC; cdr3_aa: CASSEPGQHYEQYF
v_call: TRBV25-1; j_call: TRBJ1-2; clone_size: NA; d_call: TRBD1; cdr3_nt: TGTGCCAGCAAAGGAAGAGGGGGCTGGGACTACACCTTC; cdr3_aa: CASKGRGGWDYTF
v_call: TRBV18; j_call: TRBJ1-5; clone_size: once; d_call: NA; cdr3_nt: TGTGCCAGCTCACCCTCAGGGAATCAGCCCCAGCATTTT; cdr3_aa: CASSPSGNQPQHF
v_call: TRBV6-5; j_call: TRBJ2-7; clone_size: NA; d_call: NA; cdr3_nt: TGTGCCAGCAGTTACATGGACAGATCCTACGAGCAGTACTTC; cdr3_aa: CASSYMDRSYEQYF
v_call: TRBV5-1; j_call: TRBJ2-3; clone_size: NA; d_call: NA; cdr3_nt: TGCGCCAGCAGCCCAGGGGGGATTGGGACGCAGTATTTT; cdr3_aa: CASSPGGIGTQYF
v_call: TRBV7-6; j_call: TRBJ2-1; clone_size: NA; d_call: TRBD1; cdr3_nt: TGTGCCAGCAGCTTAGACGGGGCAGGGGGAAAGGGTGAGCAGTTCTTC; cdr3_aa: CASSLDGAGGKGEQFF
v_call: TRBV10-2; j_call: TRBJ2-3; clone_size: NA; d_call: TRBD2; cdr3_nt: TGCGCCAGCAGTGAGCCGGGACTAGAGGCAGATACGCAGTATTTT; cdr3_aa: CASSEPGLEADTQYF
v_call: TRBV9; j_call: TRBJ1-3; clone_size: NA; d_call: TRBD1; cdr3_nt: TGTGCCAGCAGCGTAGGGGACAGTCCCGGAAACACCATATATTTT; cdr3_aa: CASSVGDSPGNTIYF
v_call: TRBV14; j_call: TRBJ1-1; clone_size: NA; d_call: NA; cdr3_nt: TGTGCCAGCAGTCACAACAGGGTCAGCACTGAAGCTTTCTTT; cdr3_aa: CASSHNRVSTEAFF
v_call: TRBV18; j_call: TRBJ2-2; clone_size: NA; d_call: TRBD1; cdr3_nt: TGTGCCAGCTCAGTAGGACAGGGGACCGGGGAGCTGTTTTTT; cdr3_aa: CASSVGQGTGELFF
v_call: TRBV2; j_call: TRBJ2-2; clone_size: once; d_call: NA; cdr3_nt: TGTGCCAGCAGTGTTGGTAGAGGGACCGGGGAGCTGTTTTTT; cdr3_aa: CASSVGRGTGELFF
v_call: TRBV28; j_call: TRBJ1-2; clone_size: NA; d_call: TRBD1; cdr3_nt: TGTGCCAGCAGCACAGGGGGCGCTGGCTATGGCTACACCTTC; cdr3_aa: CASSTGGAGYGYTF
v_call: TRBV7-9; j_call: TRBJ2-5; clone_size: NA; d_call: TRBD2; cdr3_nt: TGTGCCAGCAGCTCCAGGACTAGCGGAGAGACCCAGTACTTC; cdr3_aa: CASSSRTSGETQYF
v_call: TRBV10-3; j_call: TRBJ2-5; clone_size: NA; d_call: TRBD1; cdr3_nt: TGTGCCATCTGGGACAGGGGGCTAGGAGAGACCCAGTACTTC; cdr3_aa: CAIWDRGLGETQYF
v_call: TRBV15; j_call: TRBJ2-1; clone_size: NA; d_call: TRBD2; cdr3_nt: TGTGCCACCAGCAGAGGAGGGAGCGGGATCAGGGACGAGCAGTTCTTC; cdr3_aa: CATSRGGSGIRDEQFF
v_call: TRBV15; j_call: TRBJ1-4; clone_size: NA; d_call: NA; cdr3_nt: TGTGCCACCAGCAGAACGACTTCTGTTAATGAAAAACTGTTTTTT; cdr3_aa: CATSRTTSVNEKLFF
v_call: TRBV15; j_call: TRBJ1-6; clone_size: once; d_call: TRBD1; cdr3_nt: TGTGCCACCAGCAGGGAATGGACAGGCCCCAATTCACCCCTCCACTTT; cdr3_aa: CATSREWTGPNSPLHF
v_call: TRBV4-1; j_call: TRBJ1-1; clone_size: few; d_call: TRBD1; cdr3_nt: TGCGCCAGCAGCCAAGAGACAGGGAGGAACACTGAAGCTTTCTTT; cdr3_aa: CASSQETGRNTEAFF
v_call: TRBV5-1; j_call: TRBJ2-2; clone_size: once; d_call: NA; cdr3_nt: TGCGCCAGCATGAGGGCCACGGACACCGGGGAGCTGTTTTTT; cdr3_aa: CASMRATDTGELFF
v_call: TRBV27; j_call: TRBJ2-3; clone_size: NA; d_call: NA; cdr3_nt: TGTGCCAGCAGCCCATCGAGGGGGAGCACAGATACGCAGTATTTT; cdr3_aa: CASSPSRGSTDTQYF
v_call: TRBV5-1; j_call: TRBJ1-1; clone_size: few; d_call: NA; cdr3_nt: TGCGCCAGCAGCTTGAACGGACAGCAGCTCACTGAAGCTTTCTTT; cdr3_aa: CASSLNGQQLTEAFF
v_call: TRBV28; j_call: TRBJ1-6; clone_size: NA; d_call: NA; cdr3_nt: TGTGCCAGCAGTTTAGGGGACTCGTGGATAATTAGCTCACCCCTCCACTTT; cdr3_aa: CASSLGDSWIISSPLHF
v_call: TRBV18; j_call: TRBJ1-6; clone_size: NA; d_call: TRBD1; cdr3_nt: TGTGCCAGCTCACCGACAGGGAATTCACCCCTCCACTTT; cdr3_aa: CASSPTGNSPLHF
v_call: TRBV28; j_call: TRBJ1-5; clone_size: NA; d_call: NA; cdr3_nt: TGTGCCAGCAGTTTGGACTCTGGTAGCAATCAGCCCCAGCATTTT; cdr3_aa: CASSLDSGSNQPQHF
v_call: TRBV2; j_call: TRBJ1-2; clone_size: NA; d_call: NA; cdr3_nt: TGTGCCATCCGGTCCACCACTGGCTACACCTTC; cdr3_aa: CAIRSTTGYTF
v_call: TRBV15; j_call: TRBJ1-5; clone_size: NA; d_call: NA; cdr3_nt: TGTGCCACCAGCGTGGGGGGTGGCAATCAGCCCCAGCATTTT; cdr3_aa: CATSVGGGNQPQHF
v_call: TRBV24-1; j_call: TRBJ2-1; clone_size: NA; d_call: TRBD1; cdr3_nt: TGTGCCACCAGTGATTCGTGGGGACAGTACAATGAGCAGTTCTTC; cdr3_aa: CATSDSWGQYNEQFF
v_call: TRBV7-3; j_call: TRBJ2-3; clone_size: NA; d_call: NA; cdr3_nt: TGTGCCAGCAGCTTAGGACAGTACACAGATACGCAGTATTTT; cdr3_aa: CASSLGQYTDTQYF
v_call: TRBV5-4; j_call: TRBJ1-1; clone_size: NA; d_call: NA; cdr3_nt: TGTGCCAGCAGCTTGGCAAGCCGAGGGAACACTGAAGCTTTCTTT; cdr3_aa: CASSLASRGNTEAFF
v_call: TRBV5-6; j_call: TRBJ1-5; clone_size: once; d_call: NA; cdr3_nt: TGTGCCAGCAGCTTGGGGAGAAGCAATCAGCCCCAGCATTTT; cdr3_aa: CASSLGRSNQPQHF
v_call: TRBV6-5; j_call: TRBJ1-1; clone_size: NA; d_call: NA; cdr3_nt: TGTGCCAGCAGTTACTCCTATGGGAACACTGAAGCTTTCTTT; cdr3_aa: CASSYSYGNTEAFF
v_call: TRBV5-1; j_call: TRBJ2-5; clone_size: NA; d_call: NA; cdr3_nt: TGCGCCAGCAGCTCGGAGGCGGGATACCAAGAGACCCAGTACTTC; cdr3_aa: CASSSEAGYQETQYF
v_call: TRBV12-3/TRBV12-4; j_call: TRBJ1-2; clone_size: once; d_call: NA; cdr3_nt: TGTGCCAGCAGCCTCTTATATGGCTACACCTTC; cdr3_aa: CASSLLYGYTF
v_call: TRBV28; j_call: TRBJ1-4; clone_size: NA; d_call: TRBD1; cdr3_nt: TGTGCCAGCAGTCTGGGGACAGGGCTCCGAGGACTGTTTTTT; cdr3_aa: CASSLGTGLRGLFF
v_call: TRBV4-1; j_call: TRBJ1-6; clone_size: NA; d_call: NA; cdr3_nt: TGCGCCAGCAGCCAAGACGGTTTGAAGTCACCCCTCCACTTT; cdr3_aa: CASSQDGLKSPLHF
v_call: TRBV7-2; j_call: TRBJ1-2; clone_size: NA; d_call: TRBD1; cdr3_nt: TGTGCCAGCAGCGCGCGACAGGGGGCGTTTGCGTTTTACTTC; cdr3_aa: CASSARQGAFAFYF
v_call: TRBV10-3; j_call: TRBJ2-7; clone_size: few; d_call: NA; cdr3_nt: TGTGCCATCAGTGGGGGACTTACGTACGAGCAGTACTTC; cdr3_aa: CAISGGLTYEQYF